The 13 T cell receptor beta chains below were found in one sample sequenced in a study of beta chain features in type 1 diabetes listed by TCRdb under 2018. The receptor library was made with the immunoSEQ multiplex PCR assay. The High Capacity cDNA Reverse Transcription Kit was used to reverse transcribe all of the isolated RNA, meaning that expressed TCRB transcripts were what got sequenced. TCRdb carries this immuneACCESS record with in-frame sequences only. Its versions omit some clonotypes, under half of them owing to an unresolved V gene in the studies checked, with the rest unexplained. Within this sample are 45,000 to 65,000 clones, with 50% to 55% of them counted one time only. The ten largest make up 2.6% of the sample. What the research found in general, with its limitations: A moderate but significant shortening of TCRB CDR3 length was observed in type 1 diabetes patients in all four CD4+ subsets.

Their antigen targets remain unknown. The specimen was Tregs from blood. The sample's cell subset or site label, decoded: regulatory CD4+ T cells. These receptors were taken from a woman aged 35 to 49 with type 1 diabetes.

The V gene is TRBV10-3, the J gene TRBJ2-5, with 7 bases identical to TRBD1. V lost 2 bases to trimming and J lost 3 bases; unmatched junction nucleotides: 0. The CDR3 loop spans 13 amino acids. Per germline, CDR1 ENHRY and CDR2 SYGVKD. CDR3 sequence: CAISEDREETQYF. CDR3 sequence (DNA): TGTGCCATCAGTGAGGACAGGGAAGAGACCCAGTACTTC.

This chain links TRBV29-1 with TRBJ2-1, with D unresolved. The germline V gene has CDR1 SQVTM and CDR2 ANQGSEA. The V end lost 7 bases, the J end lost 9 bases, and 19 bases lay between the germline ends. The CDR3 sequence is 13 residues long. In nucleotides, the CDR3 is TGCAGCGGCCTAACGCTCGTGCAACGTGAGCAGTTCTTC. Its protein is CSGLTLVQREQFF.

V and J are TRBV7-6 and TRBJ1-5, with D possibly matching TRBD1 (5 bases). The germline V gene encodes CDR1 SGHVS and CDR2 FNYEAQ. The CDR3 runs 13 residues. Trimming shortened V by 5 bases and J by 4 bases, and 9 bases separated the two germline ends. CDR3 in DNA: TGTGCCAGCAGCGTAAACAGGAATCAGCCCCAGCATTTT. Translated, it gives CASSVNRNQPQHF.

This chain joins TRBV21-1 and TRBJ1-5. TRBV21-1 is an annotated pseudogene. This CDR3 has 15 residues. CDR3 protein: CASSSVMSGNQPQHF. The DNA for the CDR3 is TGTGCCAGCAGCAGTGTGATGAGTGGCAATCAGCCCCAGCATTTT.

The chain links TRBV9 to TRBJ2-2; the match to TRBD1 covers 8 bases. The trim removed 2 bases at V and 4 bases at J, leaving 7 bases unmatched. Germline values: CDR1 SGDLS, CDR2 YYNGEE. This CDR3 spans 16 amino acids. In DNA form, the CDR3 reads TGTGCCAGCAGCGTTCAGGGGGCGGAAAGCACCGGGGAGCTGTTTTTT. It codes for CASSVQGAESTGELFF. Complete variable domain (other parts from reference TRBV9 and TRBJ2-2): DSGVTQTPKHLITATGQRVTLRCSPRSGDLSVYWYQQSLDQGLQFLIQYYNGEERAKGNILERFSAQQFPDLHSELNLSSLELGDSALYFCASSVQGAESTGELFFGEGSRLTVL.

The chain combines TRBV7-9 with TRBJ2-2; 9 nucleotides agree with TRBD2. The CDR3 contains 15 residues. V lost 3 bases to trimming and J lost 6 bases; unmatched junction nucleotides: 5. The germline gives CDR1 SEHNR, CDR2 FQNEAQ (reference sequence). The CDR3 bases are TGTGCCAGCAGCTTGGGTAGCGGGGGCTCCGGGGAGCTGTTTTTT. Translated, it gives CASSLGSGGSGELFF. The full variable domain, with the rest looked up from reference TRBV7-9 and TRBJ2-2, is DTGVSQNPRHKITKRGQNVTFRCDPISEHNRLYWYRQTLGQGPEFLTYFQNEAQLEKSRLLSDRFSAERPKGSFSTLEIQRTEQGDSAMYLCASSLGSGGSGELFFGEGSRLTVL.

The gene calls are TRBV4-3 and TRBJ2-1, with D possibly TRBD2 on 6 matching bases. The CDR3 contains 15 residues. Germline-derived CDR1 and CDR2 are LGHNA and YSLEER. V lost 0 bases and J 8 bases, leaving 14 bases between the germline ends. DNA of the CDR3: TGCGCCAGCAGCCAAGATTTTCAGCGGGCTTATGAGCAGTTCTTC. Its translation: CASSQDFQRAYEQFF.

This clone showed up many times. The chain has TRBV7-2 and TRBJ2-1; 8 bases align to TRBD2. Germline assignment: CDR1 SGHTA and CDR2 FQGNSA. The CDR3 runs 13 residues. V lost 5 bases to trimming and J lost 8 bases; unmatched junction nucleotides: 5. DNA of the CDR3: TGTGCCAGCAGCACGGGGGGGCAGTATGAGCAGTTCTTC. It encodes CASSTGGQYEQFF.

The chain joins TRBV6-5 to TRBJ1-2; D is possibly TRBD1 (6 bases). CDR3 size: 14 residues. The germline V and J ends were trimmed by 6 bases and 2 bases, with 13 bases remaining between them. CDR1 is MNHEY and CDR2 is SVGAGI in the germline V gene. The CDR3, as DNA: TGTGCCAGCAGACTACAGGGCCCCAACTATGGCTACACCTTC. The encoded protein is CASRLQGPNYGYTF.

This sequence joins TRBV4-1 and TRBJ2-1; 7 bases are shared with TRBD2. This CDR3 comprises 15 residues. Trimming took 6 bases from V and 0 from J; bases not matched to a gene: 5. Germline V gene data show CDR1 as MGHRA and CDR2 as YSYEKL. The CDR3 DNA is TGCGCCAGCAGTTTTAGCGGGTCCTCCTACAATGAGCAGTTCTTC. Its protein is CASSFSGSSYNEQFF.

The chain links TRBV7-8 to TRBJ2-5; D remains unclear. V gave up 2 bases and J gave up 5 bases, with 18 bases separating them. The CDR3 extends over 16 amino acids. The V gene's germline CDR1 is SGHVS and CDR2 FQNEAQ. The CDR3 is CASSLLVGETTETQYF. CDR3 DNA: TGTGCCAGCAGCTTACTAGTTGGAGAAACCACCGAGACCCAGTACTTC.

The chain is built from TRBV27 and TRBJ1-5; perhaps TRBD1 as D (6 bases). This CDR3 region has 15 residues. V lost 6 bases to trimming and J lost 4 bases, with 16 bases between them. Germline values: CDR1 MNHEY, CDR2 SMNVEV (reference sequence). CDR3 DNA: TGTGCCAGCAGGAACAGTTGGGGGCGGAATCAGCCCCAGCATTTT. It encodes CASRNSWGRNQPQHF.

The table lists this clone with a few counts. The chain uses TRBV28 and TRBJ2-7; possible D gene TRBD2, 5 bases. In germline, CDR1 is MDHEN, CDR2 SYDVKM. The germline V and J ends were trimmed by 6 bases and 4 bases, with 10 bases remaining between them. This CDR3 comprises 12 residues. CDR3 amino acids: CASRDLEYEQYF. The CDR3 nucleotides are TGTGCCAGCAGGGACTTAGAGTACGAGCAGTACTTC.